A single sample is the source of the 28 T cell receptor beta chains below, sequenced in a study of CD8 T cells in Susac syndrome. An input of roughly 0.45 to 1 ug of RNA was subjected to reverse transcription using random hexamers. TCRdb called the immunoSEQ multiplex PCR reads again in MiXCR, with one record for every CDR3 protein. The sample holds about 250,000 distinct CDR3 sequences, over 85% seen once. Sequenced material: CD4+ T cells from PBMCs. The receptors come from a human donor with multiple sclerosis.

As regards this clonotype: One junction end does not reproduce the germline sequence, and a read error may be involved. The gene calls are TRBV20-1 and TRBJ1-5, with 7 bases that match TRBD1. CDR3 length: 12 residues. Germline V gives CDR1 DFQATT, CDR2 SNEGSKA (reference sequence). The CDR3 bases are TGCAGTGCTGGAGACAGGGATCAGCCCCAGCATTTT. This codes for CSAGDRDQPQHF.

This sequence joins TRBV28 and TRBJ1-3; TRBD1 matches at 7 bases. Looked up from germline, CDR1 is MDHEN and CDR2 is SYDVKM. The trim removed 6 bases at V and 2 bases at J, leaving 4 bases unmatched. This CDR3 has 14 amino acids. This CDR3 is CASRPGTAGNTIYF. CDR3 nucleotide sequence: TGTGCCAGCAGACCCGGGACAGCTGGAAACACCATATATTTT.

V usage is TRBV29-1 and J usage is TRBJ2-5, with D perhaps TRBD1 or TRBD2 (6 bases each). Germline loops: CDR1 SQVTM, CDR2 ANQGSEA. The CDR3 loop spans 12 amino acids. V lost 5 bases, J lost 5 bases, and 12 bases lay in between. CDR3: CSVLGAGETQYF. The CDR3 DNA sequence: TGCAGCGTTTTGGGGGCGGGGGAGACCCAGTACTTC.

This chain joins TRBV28 and TRBJ1-2, with no clear D. The CDR3 has 11 residues. Germline CDR1 and CDR2: MDHEN and SYDVKM. Trimming removed 10 bases from V and 5 bases from J, with 11 bases in between. The CDR3, as DNA: TGTGCCACCCGGACGGGGTATGGCTACACCTTC. This sequence encodes CATRTGYGYTF.

This clonotype showed up just a few times. The gene calls are TRBV7-2 and TRBJ2-3, with D tentatively TRBD1 (5 bases). Trimming cost V 0 bases and J 0 bases, with 7 bases left between them. CDR3 size: 15 residues. The germline CDR1 and CDR2 sequences are SGHTA and FQGNSA. The CDR3 here is CASSLAGPSTDTQYF. For the CDR3, the DNA is TGTGCCAGCAGCTTAGCGGGGCCTAGCACAGATACGCAGTATTTT.

This chain connects TRBV6-6 to TRBJ1-1; D is uncertain. The CDR3 has 12 amino acids. V was pared by 5 bases and J by 3 bases, with 7 bases between. CDR1 is MNHNY, CDR2 SVGAGI, per germline (reference sequence). The chain's CDR3 is CASSGGYTEAFF. CDR3 DNA sequence: TGTGCCAGCAGTGGAGGGTACACTGAAGCTTTCTTT.

The chain uses TRBV29-1 and TRBJ1-1; 9 bases align to TRBD1. This CDR3 comprises 13 residues. Germline V gene lookup returns CDR1 SQVTM and CDR2 ANQGSEA. After removal of 5 bases from V and 3 bases from J, the junction contained 4 bases not matched to a gene. The CDR3 sequence is CSVPGQGDTEAFF. The CDR3 DNA follows: TGCAGCGTTCCGGGACAGGGCGACACTGAAGCTTTCTTT. The variable domain in full, with the rest retrieved from reference TRBV29-1 and TRBJ1-1, is SAVISQKPSRDICQRGTSLTIQCQVDSQVTMMFWYRQQPGQSLTLIATANQGSEATYESGFVIDKFPISRPNLTFSTLTVSNMSPEDSSIYLCSVPGQGDTEAFFGQGTRLTVV.

In this sample, this clonotype turned up a few times. This sequence joins TRBV6-1 and TRBJ1-1; no definite D call. The ends were cut back, 6 bases at V and 1 base at J, with 12 bases in the middle. CDR1 and CDR2 from the germline V gene are MNHNS and SASEGT. The CDR3 is 14 residues long. In nucleotides, the CDR3 is TGTGCCAGCAGATCAAGGACGGGGAACACTGAAGCTTTCTTT. Protein sequence: CASRSRTGNTEAFF.

The chain joins TRBV3-1 to TRBJ1-1, with D uncertain. The ends were cut back, 2 bases at V and 2 bases at J, with 12 bases in the middle. Germline CDR1 and CDR2: LGHDT and YNNKEL (reference sequence). The length of the CDR3 is 15 residues. CDR3 sequence (DNA): TGTGCCAGCAGCCAAAGTATCAGGAGAAACACTGAAGCTTTCTTT. Protein product: CASSQSIRRNTEAFF.

The chain couples TRBV9 to TRBJ1-2; the D is unclear. The CDR3 sequence is 14 residues long. Trimming left V 0 bases short and J 1 base short, with 7 bases between. Germline-derived CDR1 and CDR2 are SGDLS and YYNGEE. In DNA, the CDR3 is TGTGCCAGCAGCGTAGACATGGTTAACTATGGCTACACCTTC. Translating it yields CASSVDMVNYGYTF.

The CDR3 loop is CASSLVKAGELFF. The DNA of the CDR3 is TGTGCCAGCAGCTTAGTGAAGGCCGGGGAGCTGTTTTTT. The rearrangement links TRBV7-6 to TRBJ2-2; D unclear. V was shortened by 1 base and J by 6 bases, with 6 bases between the two germline ends. CDR3 length equals 13 residues. CDR1 and CDR2 (germline): SGHVS, FNYEAQ. The variable domain in full, completed from reference TRBV7-6 and TRBJ2-2, reads GAGVSQSPRYKVTKRGQDVALRCDPISGHVSLYWYRQALGQGPEFLTYFNYEAQQDKSGLPNDRFSAERPEGSISTLTIQRTEQRDSAMYRCASSLVKAGELFFGEGSRLTVL.

V usage is TRBV12-3 or TRBV12-4 and J usage is TRBJ2-5; 8 bases map to TRBD2. The CDR3 covers 16 residues. Trimming removed 0 bases from V and 2 bases from J; junction bases left unmatched: 5. The CDR3 sequence is CASSLAPAGAQETQYF. CDR3 nucleotides: TGTGCCAGCAGTTTAGCGCCAGCGGGGGCACAAGAGACCCAGTACTTC.

The rearrangement joins TRBV5-1 to TRBJ2-1, with 7 bases lining up with TRBD2. After removal of 4 bases from V and 9 bases from J, the junction contained 19 bases not matched to a gene. Germline lookup yields CDR1 SGHRS and CDR2 YFSETQ. There are 17 residues in the CDR3. The CDR3 nucleotides read TGCGCCAGCAGCCCCATTGGGGGAGGGCCTAGTAGGGGTGAGCAGTTCTTC. It specifies CASSPIGGGPSRGEQFF.

This clonotype was seen more than once but under ten times. At one of its ends the junction is not consistent with the germline gene, which may arise from a read error. The V call is TRBV5-1, the J call TRBJ2-3; 11 bases line up with TRBD2. In germline, CDR1 is SGHRS, CDR2 YFSETQ. CDR3 size: 16 residues. CDR3: CASSPGTSGSTDTQYF. The DNA for the CDR3 is TGTGCCAGCAGCCCAGGGACTAGCGGATCCACAGATACGCAGTATTTT.

This rearrangement joins TRBV5-1 to TRBJ1-1; no definite D call. Germline CDR1 is SGHRS and CDR2 is YFSETQ. V lost 0 bases to trimming and J lost 0 bases, with 9 bases between them. The CDR3 sequence is 15 residues long. CDR3 nucleotide sequence: TGCGCCAGCAGCTTGGCTTTAGGGATGAACACTGAAGCTTTCTTT. It codes for CASSLALGMNTEAFF.

The chain employs TRBV3-1 and TRBJ2-3; possibly TRBD2 for D (5 bases). CDR1 LGHDT and CDR2 YNNKEL come from the germline V gene (reference sequence). V lost 2 bases and J lost 7, with 16 bases in between. The CDR3 has 15 amino acids. The CDR3 bases are TGTGCCAGCAGCCAAACCGCCGGACTCGGGAATACGCAGTATTTT. This sequence encodes CASSQTAGLGNTQYF.

The chain is built from TRBV5-1 and TRBJ2-7, with D possibly TRBD2 on 5 matching bases. Trimming cost V 2 bases and J 4 bases, with 25 bases left between them. The CDR3 has 18 amino acids. The germline CDR1 and CDR2 sequences are SGHRS and YFSETQ. The CDR3 nucleotides read TGCGCCAGCAGCTTTGGGAGCCTTTGGGGAAGTAGAGTGTACGAGCAGTACTTC. It specifies CASSFGSLWGSRVYEQYF.

This rearrangement joins TRBV30 to TRBJ2-1; 9 nucleotides align to TRBD1. Germline CDR1 is GTSNPN and CDR2 is SVGIG (reference sequence). This CDR3 spans 13 amino acids. V lost 8 bases to trimming and J lost 8 bases; unmatched junction nucleotides: 10. Here the CDR3 DNA reads TGTGCCCGGGCCGGGACAGGGAACCATGAGCAGTTCTTC. Encoded protein: CARAGTGNHEQFF.

The J gene is TRBJ2-3, the V gene TRBV3-1, with 7 bases that match TRBD2. CDR3 length: 15 residues. The trim removed 3 bases at V and 4 bases at J, leaving 7 bases unmatched. Germline-derived CDR1 and CDR2 are LGHDT and YNNKEL (reference sequence). CDR3 loop: CASSQDSSGADTQYF. CDR3 DNA sequence: TGTGCCAGCAGCCAGGACTCTAGCGGAGCAGATACGCAGTATTTT.

The chain links TRBV6-6 to TRBJ1-5, with 9 bases identical to TRBD1. CDR1 and CDR2 (germline): MNHNY, SVGAGI (reference sequence). CDR3 size: 14 residues. Losses at the gene ends were 6 bases for V and 5 bases for J; bases not matched to a gene: 5. The CDR3 DNA reads as TGTGCCAGCAGCCGGGACAGGGAAGATCAGCCCCAGCATTTT. It codes for CASSRDREDQPQHF.

This clonotype was counted once. The chain employs TRBV10-2 and TRBJ1-2; no definite D call. The CDR3 spans 13 residues. Germline V gene data show CDR1 as WSHSY and CDR2 as SAAADI. Trimming pared 2 bases from V and 8 bases from J, leaving 12 bases between. The CDR3 loop is CASSEEGTWGYTF. CDR3 in DNA: TGCGCCAGCAGTGAGGAGGGCACTTGGGGCTACACCTTC.

The gene calls are TRBV19 and TRBJ1-2, with 9 bases matching TRBD1. CDR3 length equals 16 residues. Germline V gene data show CDR1 as LNHDA and CDR2 as SQIVND (reference sequence). After removal of 3 bases from V and 7 bases from J, the junction contained 12 bases not matched to a gene. As DNA, the CDR3 is TGTGCCAGTAGTATCCAGGGACAGGGACTTTTTGCTGGCTACACCTTC. It encodes CASSIQGQGLFAGYTF.

This chain uses TRBV7-9 with TRBJ2-6; D uncertain. Trimming took 8 bases from V and 0 from J, leaving 8 bases between them. This CDR3 region has 14 residues. Germline V gene sequence: CDR1 SEHNR, CDR2 FQNEAQ (reference sequence). The DNA for the CDR3 is TGTGCCAGCCCGCCAGGCTCTGGGGCCAACGTCCTGACTTTC. Translating gives CASPPGSGANVLTF.

This chain uses TRBV5-1 with TRBJ2-1, with TRBD2 as a possible D gene (6 bases). V lost 5 bases to trimming and J lost 8 bases, with 14 bases between them. This CDR3 comprises 13 residues. The germline gives CDR1 SGHRS, CDR2 YFSETQ. In DNA, the CDR3 is TGCGCCAGCAGACTGCTCGGGAGCGATGAGCAGTTCTTC. It is translated as CASRLLGSDEQFF.

This rearrangement joins TRBV28 to TRBJ1-1, with 7 bases identical to TRBD1. The germline V gene encodes CDR1 MDHEN and CDR2 SYDVKM. This CDR3 contains 13 residues. V shed 4 bases, J shed 10 bases, and the junction held 9 bases outside the gene matches. CDR3 amino acids: CASSSNRGRRAFF. Here the CDR3 DNA reads TGTGCCAGCAGTTCCAACAGGGGTCGTAGAGCTTTCTTT.

This clonotype has a single count. V usage is TRBV6-6 and J usage is TRBJ1-1; TRBD1 matches 8 bases. V shed 5 bases and J 6 bases; nucleotides not matched to a gene: 11. The CDR3 runs 15 residues. Germline values: CDR1 MNHNY, CDR2 SVGAGI (reference sequence). This chain's CDR3 is CASSRGPRTGPEAFF. The CDR3, as DNA: TGTGCCAGCAGTAGGGGCCCCCGGACAGGGCCTGAAGCTTTCTTT.

The CDR3 bases are TGCAGTGCTAGGAGCCCCGGCACCCGTAGCACAGATACGCAGTATTTT. This encodes CSARSPGTRSTDTQYF. The rearrangement uses TRBV20-1 and TRBJ2-3; D gene unclear. Trimming stripped 3 bases from V and 0 bases from J, with 16 bases between. CDR1 and CDR2 (germline): DFQATT, SNEGSKA (reference sequence). The CDR3 totals 16 residues.

The chain uses TRBV29-1 and TRBJ1-2; 11 bases agree with TRBD1. CDR3 length: 12 residues. After removal of 7 bases from V and 4 bases from J, the junction contained 2 bases not matched to a gene. Per the germline V gene, CDR1 is SQVTM and CDR2 is ANQGSEA. CDR3 loop: CSGGQGGYGYTF. The CDR3 DNA reads TGCAGCGGGGGACAGGGGGGCTATGGCTACACCTTC.